The rows below give T cell receptor beta chains drawn from one sample of a study of Ad26.COV2.S vaccination and SARS-CoV-2 variants. Measured with immunoSEQ multiplex PCR; TCRdb has only the in-frame clones, and not every one. The data show about 350,000 clones, around 87% seen once. Sequences were derived from peripheral blood, sampled in a trial of Ad26.COV2.S vaccine versus placebo. These receptors came from a person aged 18-60 years who received the Ad26.COV2.S COVID-19 vaccine or a placebo. CDR3s include the opening cysteine and the closing phenylalanine or tryptophan. Each record gives: J gene, V gene, clone size, D gene, CDR3 DNA, CDR3 protein. A D gene is named only where the DNA matches it firmly. Clone size is shown for a subset of rows, as once, few, many or a class of expanded clone.

>TRBJ2-1|TRBV11-2|-|TRBD2
TGTGCCAGCAGCCCCAGCGGGGGGGAATACAATGAGCAGTTCTTC
CASSPSGGEYNEQFF
>TRBJ1-5|TRBV7-8|-|-
TGTGCCAGCAGCCCCTTGGTGGCTAGCAATCAGCCCCAGCATTTT
CASSPLVASNQPQHF
>TRBJ2-1|TRBV5-1|once|TRBD1
TGCGCCAGCAGCACGACCGGACAGGGCGTTTACAATGAGCAGTTCTTC
CASSTTGQGVYNEQFF
>TRBJ1-2|TRBV30|-|-
TGTGCCTTAAATCGGGACAACTCTAACTATGGCTACACCTTC
CALNRDNSNYGYTF
>TRBJ2-7|TRBV30|once|-
TGTGCCTGGAGTCCGGGGGGCGGCCAGTACTTC
CAWSPGGGQYF
>TRBJ2-1|TRBV15|-|-
TGTGCCACCAGCACACTGAACTACAATGAGCAGTTCTTC
CATSTLNYNEQFF
>TRBJ2-7|TRBV6-2/TRBV6-3|-|-
TGTGCCAGCAGTTACAGCCCAGCCTACGAGCAGTACTTC
CASSYSPAYEQYF
>TRBJ2-7|TRBV30|-|-
TGTGCCTGGAGTTTGGGGGACGAGCAGTACTTC
CAWSLGDEQYF
>TRBJ2-1|TRBV27|-|TRBD1
TGTGCCAGCAGTTTTTCCGGGACAGGGTTTGAGCAGTTCTTC
CASSFSGTGFEQFF
>TRBJ2-2|TRBV23-1|-|-
TGCGCCAGCAGTCCAGGTTTTAACACCGGGGAGCTGTTTTTT
CASSPGFNTGELFF
>TRBJ2-2|TRBV5-1|few|TRBD2
TGCGCCAGCAGCCCGGGACTAGCGGGGACCGGGGAGCTGTTTTTT
CASSPGLAGTGELFF
>TRBJ2-4|TRBV10-1|-|TRBD2
TGCGCCAGCACCGAGGTCGGGGGGTGTTGTCAGTACTTC
CASTEVGGCCQYF
>TRBJ1-5|TRBV10-3|-|-
TGTGCCATCAGTGAGTCGTTAGGGGTTGAGGGAAGCAATCAGCCCCAGCATTTT
CAISESLGVEGSNQPQHF
>TRBJ1-1|TRBV4-3|-|-
TGCGCCAGCAGCCAAGAAGGACTCGGCGTGAGCAGGGTTGACACTGAAGCTTTCTTT
CASSQEGLGVSRVDTEAFF
>TRBJ1-1|TRBV9|-|-
TGTGCCAGCAGCCCTGGGTCCTCGCCGCGGACTGAAGCTTTCTTT
CASSPGSSPRTEAFF
>TRBJ2-1|TRBV19|-|TRBD2
TGTGCCAGTAGTCCTCGAGGGCTAGCGGGGGGCGGCTCCTACAATGAGCAGTTCTTC
CASSPRGLAGGGSYNEQFF
>TRBJ2-2|TRBV7-3|-|TRBD1
TGTGCCAGCAGCACCGGGACAGTTACGAACACCGGGGAGCTGTTTTTT
CASSTGTVTNTGELFF
>TRBJ2-1|TRBV6-6|-|-
TGTGCCAGCAGTCCAAACCCAGCGGCCCTCCTCTACAATGAGCAGTTCTTC
CASSPNPAALLYNEQFF
>TRBJ2-7|TRBV9|-|-
TGTGCCAGCAGCCCGGAAGGGGTGGGGAGCTACGAGCAGTACTTC
CASSPEGVGSYEQYF
>TRBJ1-1|TRBV21-1|-|-
TGTGCCAGCAGCAAAACGAATTGGGAAAGTAAGGTGAACACTGAAGCTTTCTTT
CASSKTNWESKVNTEAFF
>TRBJ1-2|TRBV4-1|-|-
TGCGCCAGCAGCCAATTTTCCGGGGATGGCTATGGCTACACCTTC
CASSQFSGDGYGYTF
>TRBJ1-2|TRBV11-2|once|TRBD1
TGTGCCAGCAGCCCTTGGACAGGGCCAACTAGCGACTATGGCTACACCTTC
CASSPWTGPTSDYGYTF
>TRBJ2-3|TRBV3-1/TRBV3-2|-|TRBD1
TGTGCCAGCAGCCGGGACAGGGGCACAGATACGCAGTATTTT
CASSRDRGTDTQYF
>TRBJ2-3|TRBV5-5|-|TRBD1
TGTGCCAGCAGCCAACGCCCGGGACAGGGATTTCTAGATACGCAGTATTTT
CASSQRPGQGFLDTQYF
>TRBJ1-5|TRBV10-2|few|-
TGCGCCAGCAATTTGGACAGCCATCAGCCCCAGCATTTT
CASNLDSHQPQHF
>TRBJ2-1|TRBV27|-|-
TGTGCCAGCAACCGGGCGAACTGGGATGAGCAGTTCTTC
CASNRANWDEQFF
>TRBJ1-1|TRBV15|-|-
TGTGCCACCAGCAGAGATCCGACAGGACTATCTGAAGCTTTCTTT
CATSRDPTGLSEAFF
>TRBJ1-1|TRBV4-3|-|-
TGCGCCAGCAGCCAAGAAAGGGTGGGCACTGAAGCTTTCTTT
CASSQERVGTEAFF
>TRBJ2-7|TRBV9|-|-
TGTGCCAGCAGCCCAGGTCGCTACGAGCAGTACTTC
CASSPGRYEQYF
>TRBJ2-7|TRBV7-2|-|TRBD1
TGTGCCAGCAGCTCCGGACAGGGCAACGGGTACGAGCAGTACTTC
CASSSGQGNGYEQYF
>TRBJ1-5|TRBV6-5|-|-
TGTGCCAGCAGTCGCGGTCCCAATCAGCCCCAGCATTTT
CASSRGPNQPQHF
>TRBJ2-3|TRBV18|few|-
TGTGCCAGCTCACCACCCTCAGGTGTAGCAGATACGCAGTATTTT
CASSPPSGVADTQYF
>TRBJ2-7|TRBV2|-|TRBD2
TGTGCCAGCAGCACCAGAGGACTAGCGGGAACACCCTACGAGCAGTACTTC
CASSTRGLAGTPYEQYF
>TRBJ2-7|TRBV9|-|TRBD2
TGTGCCAGCAGCCCGCGGACTAGCGGGGGGGCATGGGAGCAGTACTTC
CASSPRTSGGAWEQYF
>TRBJ1-2|TRBV18|-|-
TGTGCCAGCTCACCTAGAGACTATGGCTACACCTTC
CASSPRDYGYTF
>TRBJ2-7|TRBV27|-|-
TGTGCCAGCAGCGCACAGGGAAGGGCCTACGAGCAGTACTTC
CASSAQGRAYEQYF
>TRBJ1-2|TRBV2|few|-
TGTGCCAGCAGCCCCGGGATTTATAACTATGGCTACACCTTC
CASSPGIYNYGYTF
>TRBJ1-1|TRBV6-1|-|-
TGTGCCAGCAGTGAACAGTCAAGATCAGAAGCTTTCTTT
CASSEQSRSEAFF
>TRBJ1-1|TRBV18|-|-
TGTGCCAGCTCACCCCCCGGACCGGGAGGTATGAACACTGAAGCTTTCTTT
CASSPPGPGGMNTEAFF
>TRBJ2-7|TRBV11-1|-|-
TGTGCCAGCAGCTTAGCTGGAGCTACCTACGAGCAGTACTTC
CASSLAGATYEQYF
>TRBJ2-3|TRBV14|-|-
TGTGCCAGCAGCCAAGATCACAGGGAACAAGATACGCAGTATTTT
CASSQDHREQDTQYF
>TRBJ2-5|TRBV5-1|-|TRBD2
TGCGCCAGCAGCTTGGGGGTAGCGGGGGCCCAAGAGACCCAGTACTTC
CASSLGVAGAQETQYF
>TRBJ2-7|TRBV7-6|-|TRBD2
TGTGCCAGCAGCCGCGGACTAGCGGGGGAAGGTTACGAGCAGTACTTC
CASSRGLAGEGYEQYF
>TRBJ1-1|TRBV2|-|-
TGTGCCCTACCGAGGGAAGGGTCGAACACTGAAGCTTTCTTT
CALPREGSNTEAFF
>TRBJ2-2|TRBV4-3|-|-
TGCGCCAGCAGCCAAGATTCGACAGCCGGATCCGGGGAGCTGTTTTTT
CASSQDSTAGSGELFF
>TRBJ2-7|TRBV15|-|TRBD1
TGTGCCACCAGCACAAGGACAGGGTCCTACGAGCAGTACTTC
CATSTRTGSYEQYF
>TRBJ1-5|TRBV7-9|-|-
TGTGCCAGCAGCTTGGGGGGGCTCGGGCAGCCCCAGCATTTT
CASSLGGLGQPQHF
>TRBJ2-2|TRBV7-2|-|-
TGTGCCAGCAGCTTAGGGAACACCGGGGAGCTGTTTTTT
CASSLGNTGELFF
>TRBJ2-1|TRBV13|once|TRBD1
TGTGCCAGCAGCTCGGACAGGGGGAGGAATGAGCAGTTCTTC
CASSSDRGRNEQFF
>TRBJ1-1|TRBV6-5|-|-
TGTGCCAGCAGTTACGGTTGGCGCGGCGAGAACACTGAAGCTTTCTTT
CASSYGWRGENTEAFF
>TRBJ2-5|TRBV5-4|-|TRBD1
TGTGCCAGCAGCTTTTTTGGACAGGGGGTGTCGGAGACCCAGTACTTC
CASSFFGQGVSETQYF
>TRBJ2-1|TRBV9|once|-
TGTGCCAGCAGCCGGCGCGAGAGATTGGATGAGCAGTTCTTC
CASSRRERLDEQFF
>TRBJ2-2|TRBV14|once|-
TGTGCCAGCAGCCAAGAGTCCGCCACAGGGCTAGGCATCGGGGAGCTGTTTTTT
CASSQESATGLGIGELFF